The rows below give T cell receptor beta chains drawn from one sample of a study of T cells in Graves' hyperthyroidism and ophthalmopathy. TCRdb processed the multiplex PCR reads anew with MiXCR; each CDR3 protein has one entry. Here the sample spans about 320,000 distinct CDR3 sequences, roughly 15% being singletons. The sequencing input was blood. The receptors were sampled from a man in his thirties or forties with Graves' hyperthyroidism. Each CDR3 is given with its conserved first and last residue. The order of the fields is V gene, J gene, CDR3 protein.

v_call: TRBV3-1
j_call: TRBJ2-5
cdr3_aa: CASSQGNLLAGEVQYF

v_call: TRBV24-1
j_call: TRBJ2-1
cdr3_aa: CATSGLRGGGYNEQFF

v_call: TRBV19
j_call: TRBJ2-1
cdr3_aa: CASSTSGTVNEQFF

v_call: TRBV10-1
j_call: TRBJ2-7
cdr3_aa: CASSDGTRDEQYF

v_call: TRBV30
j_call: TRBJ2-1
cdr3_aa: CAWSIGWNEQFF

v_call: TRBV18
j_call: TRBJ2-6
cdr3_aa: CASSPLAGEEGTF

v_call: TRBV9
j_call: TRBJ1-5
cdr3_aa: CARRRFGSESNQPQHF

v_call: TRBV30
j_call: TRBJ2-1
cdr3_aa: CAWSHSSGLYNEQFF

v_call: TRBV30
j_call: TRBJ1-2
cdr3_aa: CAWPDRPGGYTF

v_call: TRBV29-1
j_call: TRBJ2-1
cdr3_aa: CSVDPSGSNEQFF

v_call: TRBV28
j_call: TRBJ1-6
cdr3_aa: CASRSTAPSYNSPLHF

v_call: TRBV7-6
j_call: TRBJ2-2
cdr3_aa: CASSQGTRELFF

v_call: TRBV10-3
j_call: TRBJ2-3
cdr3_aa: CAISNTAASTDTQYF

v_call: TRBV5-1
j_call: TRBJ2-7
cdr3_aa: CASSKNQRTGTSGSAYEQYF

v_call: TRBV5-5
j_call: TRBJ2-1
cdr3_aa: CASSQEHNEQFF

v_call: TRBV9
j_call: TRBJ1-5
cdr3_aa: CASSGDSDNQPQHF

v_call: TRBV4-2
j_call: TRBJ2-3
cdr3_aa: CASSQEPSSTDTQYF

v_call: TRBV9
j_call: TRBJ2-1
cdr3_aa: CASSPDSSEKGEQFF

v_call: TRBV10-3
j_call: TRBJ1-6
cdr3_aa: CAISEGAGGVNSPLHF

v_call: TRBV5-1
j_call: TRBJ2-6
cdr3_aa: CASSLRASAGANVLTF

v_call: TRBV5-1
j_call: TRBJ2-7
cdr3_aa: CASSLYPSGRASYEQYF

v_call: TRBV20-1
j_call: TRBJ2-7
cdr3_aa: CSAKISGRPSYEQYF

v_call: TRBV2
j_call: TRBJ2-5
cdr3_aa: CASRDDQETQYF

v_call: TRBV3-1
j_call: TRBJ1-1
cdr3_aa: CASSQDETRREPSAFF

v_call: TRBV12-3/TRBV12-4
j_call: TRBJ2-1
cdr3_aa: CASRGTSGKNEQFF

v_call: TRBV30
j_call: TRBJ2-6
cdr3_aa: CAWRQSSGANVLTF

v_call: TRBV6-1
j_call: TRBJ2-3
cdr3_aa: CASSELGNTQYF

v_call: TRBV19
j_call: TRBJ1-1
cdr3_aa: CAAHIRKGLSMNTEAFF

v_call: TRBV10-3
j_call: TRBJ2-3
cdr3_aa: CAISPQGDTQYF

v_call: TRBV3-1
j_call: TRBJ2-1
cdr3_aa: CASSQDLVRDQFF

v_call: TRBV9
j_call: TRBJ2-2
cdr3_aa: CASSVGLAENTGELFF

v_call: TRBV7-8
j_call: TRBJ2-1
cdr3_aa: CASSPNVGLYNEQFF

v_call: TRBV3-1
j_call: TRBJ2-1
cdr3_aa: CASSQDAGFSYNEQFF

v_call: TRBV19
j_call: TRBJ1-5
cdr3_aa: CASSKREGQPQHF

v_call: TRBV27
j_call: TRBJ2-4
cdr3_aa: CASGRTRVAKNIQYF

v_call: TRBV16
j_call: TRBJ2-7
cdr3_aa: CASTRFGGGYEQYF

v_call: TRBV7-9
j_call: TRBJ1-1
cdr3_aa: CASSLEGREAFF

v_call: TRBV20-1
j_call: TRBJ2-3
cdr3_aa: CRAAGGSTDTQYF

v_call: TRBV20-1
j_call: TRBJ2-3
cdr3_aa: CSSTGTSGRDTQYF

v_call: TRBV3-1
j_call: TRBJ1-5
cdr3_aa: CASSPQERPNQPQHF

v_call: TRBV28
j_call: TRBJ1-1
cdr3_aa: CASSFFRRAFF

v_call: TRBV6-5
j_call: TRBJ1-5
cdr3_aa: CASSVLQSGAGNQPQHF

v_call: TRBV24-1
j_call: TRBJ2-3
cdr3_aa: CATSDWTSGTARPDTQYF

v_call: TRBV11-1
j_call: TRBJ2-3
cdr3_aa: CASSRLLQGTLVGDTQYF

v_call: TRBV27
j_call: TRBJ2-5
cdr3_aa: CASSPPGQGRGETQYF

v_call: TRBV7-9
j_call: TRBJ2-7
cdr3_aa: CASSLRRRDRGPYEQYF

v_call: TRBV5-6
j_call: TRBJ2-1
cdr3_aa: CASSWGETNNEQFF